Below are 13 T cell receptor beta chains sequenced from a single sample in a study of OX40 agonist ivuxolimab in advanced cancers. This table comes from immunoSEQ multiplex PCR, and its TCRdb copy is limited to in-frame clones, with some not included. Of approximately 74,000 clones detected, 75% to 95% appear once; the ten largest clones hold approximately 0.58%. Sample: CD4+ or CD8+ T cells sorted from blood, taken in a trial of the OX40 agonist ivuxolimab. The origin of the receptors is an adult with an advanced solid tumor such as melanoma, head and neck, liver or kidney cancer.

This rearrangement joins TRBV6-6 to TRBJ2-4; tentative D call: TRBD1 (6 bases). The CDR3 spans 15 residues. V was cut by 7 bases and J by 0 bases, with 13 bases left in between. Germline values: CDR1 MNHNY, CDR2 SVGAGI (reference sequence). CDR3 in DNA: TGTGCCAGCAATCAGGGGCCGGTAGCCAAAAACATTCAGTACTTC. Residues: CASNQGPVAKNIQYF.

This chain connects TRBV19 to TRBJ2-1; unclear D gene. Germline V gene sequence: CDR1 LNHDA, CDR2 SQIVND (reference sequence). V dropped 5 bases and J dropped 3 bases, with 17 bases sitting between them. The CDR3 extends over 16 amino acids. The CDR3 sequence is CASSSRAAAYYNEQFF. As DNA, the CDR3 is TGTGCCAGTAGTTCTCGGGCTGCGGCATACTACAATGAGCAGTTCTTC.

This clone was counted once. The chain carries TRBV7-2 and TRBJ2-7; tentative D call: TRBD1 (5 bases). V lost 0 bases to trimming and J lost 6 bases, with 6 bases between them. Germline-derived CDR1 and CDR2 are SGHTA and FQGNSA. The CDR3 is made up of 12 amino acids. The CDR3 sequence is CASSLAQGEQYF. The CDR3 DNA is TGTGCCAGCAGCTTAGCGCAGGGCGAGCAGTACTTC.

V is TRBV6-1 and J is TRBJ1-4, with D tentatively TRBD1 (6 bases). The CDR3 covers 13 residues. From germline, CDR1 is MNHNS and CDR2 SASEGT. Deletions cut 6 bases from V and 7 bases from J, with 12 bases between. CDR3 residues: CASSGGQIEKLFF. The CDR3 DNA follows: TGTGCCAGCAGCGGGGGACAAATTGAAAAACTGTTTTTT.

The chain joins TRBV6-1 to TRBJ2-5, with D possibly matching TRBD2 (6 bases). V lost 0 bases to trimming and J lost 4 bases, with 12 bases between them. Germline V gene sequence: CDR1 MNHNS, CDR2 SASEGT. The CDR3 spans 15 residues. The CDR3 DNA reads TGTGCCAGCAGTGAAGCCGGAACTAGCTCAGAGACCCAGTACTTC. Translation: CASSEAGTSSETQYF.

The chain has TRBV4-1 and TRBJ1-4; D possibly corresponds to TRBD1 (6 bases). This CDR3 has 16 amino acids. V lost 0 bases and J lost 4, with 12 bases in between. Germline CDR1 is MGHRA and CDR2 is YSYEKL. CDR3 coding DNA: TGCGCCAGCAGCCAAGACCCTGGACAGCGTAATGAAAAACTGTTTTTT. It specifies CASSQDPGQRNEKLFF.

This clone was counted a single time. This sample also contains other DNA sequences that code for the same CDR3. The chain couples TRBV18 to TRBJ2-3, with 8 nucleotides matching TRBD2. There are 14 residues in the CDR3. Germline V gene data show CDR1 as KGHSH and CDR2 as LQKENI. Trimming removed 3 bases from V and 1 base from J; junction bases left unmatched: 0. The CDR3 region has the DNA TGTGCCAGCTCACCTAGCGGGGGCACAGATACGCAGTATTTT. It translates to CASSPSGGTDTQYF.

V is TRBV28 and J is TRBJ2-3, with D possibly matching TRBD1 (6 bases). This CDR3 contains 16 residues. Germline V gene data show CDR1 as MDHEN and CDR2 as SYDVKM. The V end lost 3 bases, the J end lost 0 bases, and 13 bases lay between the germline ends. CDR3 in DNA: TGTGCCAGCAGTTTCGGTACCGGACAGAGCACAGATACGCAGTATTTT. Translated, it gives CASSFGTGQSTDTQYF.

V gene TRBV28 combines with J gene TRBJ1-4; 7 nucleotides line up with TRBD1. Germline V gene sequence: CDR1 MDHEN, CDR2 SYDVKM. Trimming at V came to 6 bases and at J to 2 bases, leaving 6 bases not matched to a gene. The CDR3 covers 15 residues. As DNA, the CDR3 is TGTGCCAGCAGGTCACAGGGGCCTACTAATGAAAAACTGTTTTTT. It encodes CASRSQGPTNEKLFF.

This clone occurred a few times. The rearrangement uses TRBV29-1 and TRBJ2-7, with 7 bases matching TRBD1. CDR3 length equals 14 residues. Germline CDR1 and CDR2: SQVTM and ANQGSEA. After removal of 4 bases from V and 2 bases from J, the junction contained 8 bases not matched to a gene. DNA of the CDR3: TGCAGCGTTGGGCCTCGACAGGGCGCCTACGAGCAGTACTTC. This codes for CSVGPRQGAYEQYF.

The J gene is TRBJ2-3, the V gene TRBV7-9, with 9 bases matching TRBD2. CDR1 is SEHNR and CDR2 is FQNEAQ in the germline V gene (reference sequence). This CDR3 is built from 16 residues. Trimming took 1 base from V and 2 from J; bases not matched to a gene: 4. CDR3 region: CASSLVLAGITDTQYF. CDR3 coding DNA: TGTGCCAGCAGCTTAGTCCTAGCGGGAATCACAGATACGCAGTATTTT.

The J gene is TRBJ2-3, the V gene TRBV7-9; 10 nucleotides line up with TRBD2. J lost 5 bases, V lost 5 bases, and 10 bases had no gene match. The CDR3 runs to 16 residues. Germline V lookup: CDR1 SEHNR, CDR2 FQNEAQ (reference sequence). CDR3 loop: CASSRWLAGEVDTQYF. CDR3 nucleotide sequence: TGTGCCAGCAGCCGGTGGCTAGCGGGAGAAGTAGATACGCAGTATTTT.

This clone occurred a few times. The V call is TRBV6-1, the J call TRBJ1-1; tentatively, D is TRBD1 (6 bases). V was shortened by 5 bases and J by 8 bases, with 12 bases between the two germline ends. The CDR3 contains 12 residues. CDR1 is MNHNS, CDR2 SASEGT, per germline. CDR3 residues: CASSQPGQEAFF. The CDR3 region has the DNA TGTGCCAGCAGTCAACCTGGACAGGAAGCTTTCTTT.